This entry concerns a single T cell receptor beta chain. V was trimmed by 0 bases and J by 8 bases, leaving 13 bases between them. Germline V lookup: CDR1 GTSNPN, CDR2 SVGIG (reference sequence). The CDR3 is 13 residues long. The sample comes from a study of blood T cell repertoires in COVID-19. Study at large: Both acute and convalescent COVID-19 samples were obtained from the United States, Italy and Spain. T cells, B-cell-depleted T cells, or PBMCs provided the cDNA or gDNA that served as material.

Original analysis: Amplification from reference gene primers served as the basis for estimated nucleated cell counts. The assay was immunoSEQ multiplex PCR, and TCRdb's table has in-frame clones only and misses some. V, J and clone size derive from that table, while D and trimming were established from the DNA sequence. This sample has some 170,000 clones, with roughly 87% found just once. The specimen was peripheral blood. The rearrangement links TRBV30 to TRBJ1-2, with D tentatively TRBD1 (6 bases). The receptor was isolated from a woman aged 70 to 79 with acute or convalescent COVID-19. CDR3 coding DNA: TGTGCCTGGAGTGTCGGCGCAGGGGACGGCTACACCTTC. This translates into CAWSVGAGDGYTF. The variable domain in full, completed from reference TRBV30 and TRBJ1-2, reads SQTIHQWPATLVQPVGSPLSLECTVEGTSNPNLYWYRQAAGRGLQLLFYSVGIGQISSEVPQNLSASRPQDRQFILSSKKLLLSDSGFYLCAWSVGAGDGYTFGSGTRLTVV.